These 15 T cell receptor beta chains were sequenced from one sample in a study of blood T cell repertoires in COVID-19. Clones were read by immunoSEQ multiplex PCR, and TCRdb kept only the in-frame ones, dropping some. The sample records around 130,000 clones, about 80% being singletons. The sample taken for sequencing was peripheral blood. The source of these receptors is a middle-aged man with acute or convalescent COVID-19.

V is TRBV27 and J is TRBJ2-3; D gene uncertain. The V end lost 5 bases, the J end lost 0 bases, and 12 bases lay between the germline ends. This CDR3 has 15 amino acids. Germline CDR1 is MNHEY and CDR2 is SMNVEV (reference sequence). As DNA, the CDR3 is TGTGCCAGCAGTCCCCCCTTAATGAGCACAGATACGCAGTATTTT. It codes for CASSPPLMSTDTQYF.

The chain employs TRBV3-1 (or the pseudogene TRBV3-2) and TRBJ1-1, with 8 positions matching TRBD1. Germline V gene sequence: CDR1 LGHDT, CDR2 YNNKEL (reference sequence). The CDR3 spans 13 residues. The V and J ends lost 0 bases and 9 bases, in that order; junction bases with no gene match: 3. CDR3 sequence (DNA): TGTGCCAGCAGCCAAGAAAACAGGGGGAAAGCTTTCTTT. It yields the protein CASSQENRGKAFF.

The gene calls are TRBV30 and TRBJ2-3; possible D gene TRBD2, 5 bases. The CDR3 has 14 residues. Germline V gene lookup returns CDR1 GTSNPN and CDR2 SVGIG (reference sequence). Trimming removed 4 bases from V and 5 bases from J, with 16 bases in between. This CDR3 reads CAWTVGLEGDTQYF. Here the CDR3 DNA reads TGTGCCTGGACTGTAGGGTTAGAGGGAGATACGCAGTATTTT.

The V and J genes are TRBV2 and TRBJ1-5; D gene ambiguous. Germline CDR1 is SNHLY and CDR2 is FYNNEI. The V end lost 5 bases, the J end lost 8 bases, and 13 bases lay between the germline ends. The CDR3 extends over 13 amino acids. In DNA, the CDR3 is TGTGCCAGCAGTCCGGGGTACTGGGAGCCCCAGCATTTT. Amino acids: CASSPGYWEPQHF. The full variable domain, its missing parts supplied by reference TRBV2 and TRBJ1-5, is EPEVTQTPSHQVTQMGQEVILRCVPISNHLYFYWYRQILGQKVEFLVSFYNNEISEKSEIFDDQFSVERPDGSNFTLKIRSTKLEDSAMYFCASSPGYWEPQHFGDGTRLSIL.

The chain combines TRBV10-2 with TRBJ2-5, with D possibly being TRBD2 (7 bases). The CDR3 spans 19 residues. Germline CDR1 WSHSY, CDR2 SAAADI. V lost 0 bases and J lost 0, with 20 bases in between. CDR3 in amino acids: CASSESTLAAGAYQETQYF. CDR3 DNA sequence: TGCGCCAGCAGTGAGTCGACTCTTGCGGCGGGGGCGTACCAAGAGACCCAGTACTTC.

The chain is built from TRBV19 and TRBJ2-2; weak D call: TRBD2 (6 bases). This CDR3 comprises 13 residues. Germline V gene sequence: CDR1 LNHDA, CDR2 SQIVND (reference sequence). Trimming removed 5 bases from V and 5 bases from J, with 9 bases in between. The CDR3 sequence: CASSHRETGELFF. Written as DNA, the CDR3 is TGTGCCAGTAGTCACCGGGAGACCGGGGAGCTGTTTTTT.

The genes are TRBV6-5 and TRBJ2-7; D ambiguous. Germline V CDR1 and CDR2: MNHEY, SVGAGI. Trimming pared 0 bases from V and 6 bases from J, leaving 3 bases between. The CDR3 is 11 amino acids. The CDR3 sequence is CASSYSGEQYF. The CDR3 nucleotides are TGTGCCAGCAGTTACTCCGGCGAGCAGTACTTC.

The chain employs TRBV5-5 and TRBJ1-5; D not certain. V was shortened by 4 bases and J by 0 bases, with 11 bases between the two germline ends. The CDR3 spans 15 residues. Germline-derived CDR1 and CDR2 are SGHKS and YYEKEE (reference sequence). The CDR3 reads CASSPLSYSNQPQHF. CDR3 in DNA: TGTGCCAGCAGCCCCCTTAGTTATAGCAATCAGCCCCAGCATTTT.

The rearrangement uses TRBV4-2 and TRBJ2-1; D is unresolved. This CDR3 has 15 amino acids. Germline V gene lookup returns CDR1 LGHNA and CDR2 YNFKEQ. Trimming left V 3 bases short and J 6 bases short, with 15 bases between. CDR3 sequence: CASSQPTLGSNEQFF. CDR3 DNA sequence: TGTGCCAGCAGCCAGCCTACGCTAGGCTCCAATGAGCAGTTCTTC.

This clone appeared a single time. This sequence joins TRBV5-4 and TRBJ2-3; 13 bases fit TRBD2. This CDR3 has 17 residues. V shed 4 bases and J 2 bases; nucleotides not matched to a gene: 7. Germline CDR1 and CDR2: SGHNT and YYREEE (reference sequence). Here the CDR3 reads CASSDGLAGAITDTQYF. The CDR3 DNA follows: TGTGCCAGCAGCGATGGACTAGCGGGGGCCATCACAGATACGCAGTATTTT.

V usage is TRBV6-5 and J usage is TRBJ1-2; 9 bases fit TRBD1. The CDR3 runs to 15 residues. V was pared by 2 bases and J by 4 bases, with 5 bases of the junction left unmatched. Germline values: CDR1 MNHEY, CDR2 SVGAGI. CDR3 in amino acids: CASSYSRDRAYGYTF. The CDR3 region has the DNA TGTGCCAGCAGTTACAGCCGGGACAGGGCCTATGGCTACACCTTC.

V gene TRBV19 combines with J gene TRBJ1-2, with D possibly being TRBD1 (6 bases). Trimming stripped 6 bases from V and 3 bases from J, with 8 bases between. The CDR3 spans 12 residues. Germline CDR1 LNHDA, CDR2 SQIVND (reference sequence). In nucleotides, the CDR3 is TGTGCCAGTAGGACAGGCCACTATGGCTACACCTTC. The encoded protein is CASRTGHYGYTF.

The chain is built from TRBV18 and TRBJ2-5, with 9 nucleotides matching TRBD2. Germline V gene sequence: CDR1 KGHSH, CDR2 LQKENI. The CDR3 consists of 14 residues. The V gene end was trimmed by 2 bases and the J gene end by 2 bases; junction bases not matched to a gene: 0. The CDR3 here is CASSPSGGQETQYF. The CDR3 coding sequence is TGTGCCAGCTCACCAAGCGGGGGGCAAGAGACCCAGTACTTC.

The chain combines TRBV7-3 with TRBJ2-5; D is uncertain. This CDR3 region has 15 residues. The V and J ends lost 5 bases and 2 bases respectively, with 15 bases between them. Germline CDR1 reads SGHTA; CDR2 reads FQGTGA. CDR3 region: CASSPAPAGQETQYF. The CDR3 region has the DNA TGTGCCAGCAGCCCGGCCCCCGCAGGTCAAGAGACCCAGTACTTC.

This chain joins TRBV5-1 and TRBJ2-1; TRBD2 matches 11 bases. V was clipped by 3 bases and J by 2 bases; unmatched bases: 7. Germline CDR1 is SGHRS and CDR2 is YFSETQ. This CDR3 comprises 17 residues. The CDR3: CASSSFSSGGTYNEQFF. In DNA, the CDR3 is TGCGCCAGCAGCTCTTTTTCTAGCGGGGGGACCTACAATGAGCAGTTCTTC.